The T cell receptor beta chain under discussion was sequenced for a study of low-dose radiotherapy and immunotherapy resistance in tumors. Looking at the study overall: Doses of 0.5 Gy per fraction every 2 weeks, totaling 6.5 Gy, went to Cohort 1. Doses delivered to Cohort 2 were 1 Gy per fraction every two weeks, amounting to 13 Gy over 26 weeks.

CDR3 length equals 14 residues. Germline values: CDR1 DFQATT, CDR2 SNEGSKA (reference sequence). The germline V and J ends were trimmed by 5 bases and 9 bases, with 21 bases remaining between them. Gene-specific TRAV and TRBV primers were used for first-strand cDNA, covering alpha and beta chains. It was with a constant-region primer and a V-primer adapter that TCRs were amplified over about 20 PCR cycles. TCRdb fed the reads into MiXCR, producing one record per CDR3 protein. The sample has under 20,000 distinct CDR3 sequences; over 65% are singletons. As a condition of eligibility, patients had advanced solid tumors lacking tumor-infiltrating lymphocytes.

This receptor was taken from a human donor with advanced metastatic prostate, ovarian, gallbladder or colorectal cancer (not recorded which). This table probably holds off-target reads from a library built for another chain. V is TRBV20-1 and J is TRBJ2-3, with D perhaps TRBD1 or TRBD2 (5 bases each). CDR3 nucleotide sequence: TGCAGTGCTGATCCGGGGCTGCCATATGTCACGCAGTATTTT. Amino acids: CSADPGLPYVTQYF.